This T cell receptor beta chain derives from a study of blood T cell repertoires in COVID-19. Study overall: COVID-19 samples collected from the United States, Italy and Spain covered acute and convalescent phases.

TCRdb's copy holds only in-frame clones and misses some; the assay was immunoSEQ multiplex PCR. Among roughly 110,000 clones, around 80% were seen once, and the ten largest hold 4% to 5.5%. This clone showed up just a few times. Germline assignment: CDR1 LNHDA and CDR2 SQIVND (reference sequence). Trimming left V 5 bases short and J 2 bases short, with 12 bases between. The CDR3 extends over 14 amino acids. The clonotype comes from a man between 70 and 80 years old with acute or convalescent COVID-19. The specimen sequenced was peripheral blood. The J gene is TRBJ2-5, the V gene TRBV19; D unresolved. DNA for the CDR3: TGTGCCAGTAGTCCCCGGTCAGCGCAAGAGACCCAGTACTTC. Protein sequence: CASSPRSAQETQYF.